A single sample gave rise to the 19 T cell receptor beta chains below, sequenced in a study of brain metastases from non-small cell lung cancer (dated by TCRdb to about 2019). Library generation was performed with the immunoSEQ multiplex PCR assay. TCRdb obtained this table from immuneACCESS and retained in-frame rearrangements with V and J assigned. These tables miss some clones; where compared with another copy, unresolved V genes account for less than half of the shortfall, and the remainder is unexplained. The sample profile shows 1,500 to 2,000 clones; more than 85% of them were found once. Around 6.7% of the sample belongs to the ten largest clones. The sequenced sample consisted of tumor-adjacent normal tissue. These receptors came from a donor at least 40 years old with non-small cell lung cancer.

The rearrangement joins TRBV7-2 to TRBJ1-1; 10 bases match TRBD1. The V gene end was trimmed by 4 bases and the J gene end by 10 bases; junction bases not matched to a gene: 9. The length of the CDR3 is 14 residues. CDR1 SGHTA and CDR2 FQGNSA come from the germline V gene. CDR3 nucleotide sequence: TGTGCCAGCAGCTCTACCGCCGGGACAGGGGTAGCTTTCTTT. Translated: CASSSTAGTGVAFF.

There are a few counts of this clone. This chain links TRBV6-2 or TRBV6-3 with TRBJ2-3; 8 bases line up with TRBD1. CDR1 and CDR2 (germline): MNHEY, SVGEGT. The length of the CDR3 is 17 residues. Trimming cost V 5 bases and J 3 bases; bases outside gene matches: 13. In DNA form, the CDR3 reads TGTGCCAGCAGTACTGGGACAGGTCGAGGAGGAACAGATACGCAGTATTTT. The encoded protein is CASSTGTGRGGTDTQYF.

The rearrangement uses TRBV18 and TRBJ1-2; 10 bases line up with TRBD1. CDR3 length: 16 amino acids. CDR1 KGHSH and CDR2 LQKENI come from the germline V gene. V lost 2 bases to trimming and J lost 6 bases; unmatched junction nucleotides: 9. CDR3 sequence reads: CASSPSPGQGVDGYTF. The CDR3 nucleotides read TGTGCCAGCTCACCATCTCCTGGACAGGGGGTCGATGGCTACACCTTC.

V usage is TRBV7-3 and J usage is TRBJ2-3; TRBD2 matches at 8 bases. V lost 3 bases, J lost 5 bases, and 4 bases stayed unmatched. The CDR3 extends over 14 amino acids. Germline assignment: CDR1 SGHTA and CDR2 FQGTGA. DNA of the CDR3: TGTGCCAGCAGCTTGGCGGGAGGAGAAGATACGCAGTATTTT. Encoded protein: CASSLAGGEDTQYF.

V and J are TRBV18 and TRBJ1-1; the match to TRBD1 covers 7 bases. V was pared by 4 bases and J by 1 base, with 3 bases of the junction left unmatched. Germline values: CDR1 KGHSH, CDR2 LQKENI. The CDR3 spans 14 residues. This CDR3 is CASSLGQANTEAFF. In DNA form, the CDR3 reads TGTGCCAGCTCACTTGGACAGGCGAACACTGAAGCTTTCTTT.

This clone showed up just a few times. The J gene is TRBJ2-1, the V gene TRBV11-3; possible D gene TRBD1, 5 bases. Germline CDR1 is SGHNT and CDR2 is YENEEA. The CDR3 spans 15 residues. V was cut by 5 bases and J by 8 bases, with 19 bases left in between. Here the CDR3 DNA reads TGTGCCAGCAGCGTAAAGGGGTTTCTGGACCATGAGCAGTTCTTC. Translated: CASSVKGFLDHEQFF. The full variable domain, completed using reference TRBV11-3 and TRBJ2-1, is EAGVVQSPRYKIIEKKQPVAFWCNPISGHNTLYWYLQNLGQGPELLIRYENEEAVDDSQLPKDRFSAERLKGVDSTLKIQPAELGDSAVYLCASSVKGFLDHEQFFGPGTRLTVL.

V and J are TRBV4-2 and TRBJ2-7, with no clear D. Germline V gene lookup returns CDR1 LGHNA and CDR2 YNFKEQ. V was cut by 5 bases and J by 4 bases, with 15 bases left in between. This CDR3 is built from 14 residues. CDR3 DNA: TGTGCCAGCAGCTCCCGGATCGCAGGATACGAGCAGTACTTC. Translation: CASSSRIAGYEQYF.

J is TRBJ2-7 and V is TRBV21-1. TRBV21-1 corresponds to a pseudogene. CDR3 length: 13 amino acids. The CDR3: CASSKESSTKQYF. CDR3 bases: TGTGCCAGCAGCAAAGAGTCGTCCACCAAGCAGTACTTC.

This chain joins TRBV18 and TRBJ2-1, with TRBD2 matching over 9 bases. The germline gives CDR1 KGHSH, CDR2 LQKENI. The ends lost 3 bases at V and 5 bases at J; junction bases unmatched: 17. The CDR3 contains 19 residues. DNA for the CDR3: TGTGCCAGCTCACCGGGGCGGGAGGGCCTAGGGTCCTACGACAATGAGCAGTTCTTC. Its translation is CASSPGREGLGSYDNEQFF.

CDR3 DNA: TGTGCCAGCAGTTTTAACCCCTCCCTAGCGGCTAGCACAGATACGCAGTATTTT. Its protein is CASSFNPSLAASTDTQYF. The chain has TRBV28 and TRBJ2-3, with TRBD2 matching 7 bases. In germline, CDR1 is MDHEN, CDR2 SYDVKM. Unmatched junction bases numbered 12, after V lost 3 bases and J lost 0 bases. This CDR3 has 18 amino acids.

This clone was detected only once. A read error may account for a junction end that differs from germline. This chain links TRBV18 with TRBJ1-1; D perhaps matches TRBD1 (6 bases). The CDR3 is made up of 14 amino acids. Germline lookup yields CDR1 KGHSH and CDR2 LQKENI. Here the CDR3 DNA reads TGTACCAGCTCACCACGGACAGAGAACACTAAAGCTTTCTTT. Its protein product is CTSSPRTENTKAFF.

The genes are TRBV6-6 and TRBJ1-2; tentatively, D is TRBD1 (5 bases). Germline CDR1 is MNHNY and CDR2 is SVGAGI (reference sequence). The ends were cut back, 4 bases at V and 5 bases at J, with 11 bases in the middle. This CDR3 has 13 residues. Here the CDR3 reads CASSLSQEYGYTF. The CDR3 bases are TGTGCCAGCAGTTTGTCACAGGAATATGGCTACACCTTC.

This sequence joins TRBV12-3 or TRBV12-4 and TRBJ1-3, with D possibly matching TRBD1 (6 bases). V dropped 6 bases and J dropped 3 bases, with 9 bases sitting between them. The CDR3 extends over 13 amino acids. The CDR3 reads CASRQTGGNTIYF. The CDR3 bases are TGTGCCAGCAGGCAGACAGGTGGAAACACCATATATTTT.

This clone has only a few counts. The chain employs TRBV24-1 and TRBJ1-5; a possible D gene is TRBD1 (5 bases). Germline loops: CDR1 KGHDR, CDR2 SFDVKD. This CDR3 comprises 14 residues. V was trimmed by 6 bases and J by 3 bases, leaving 11 bases between them. In nucleotides, the CDR3 is TGTGCCACCAGTAGTAGGGGCTTCAATCAGCCCCAGCATTTT. It translates to CATSSRGFNQPQHF.

The V call is TRBV29-1, the J call TRBJ2-1; D is uncertain. The V end was cut by 6 bases, the J end by 0 bases, with 9 bases between. CDR1 is SQVTM, CDR2 ANQGSEA, per germline. The CDR3 contains 13 residues. The CDR3 sequence is CSVLDRSYNEQFF. The CDR3 coding sequence is TGCAGCGTCCTAGACCGCTCCTACAATGAGCAGTTCTTC.

The table lists this clone with a few counts. The V gene is TRBV28, the J gene TRBJ1-5; TRBD1 matches at 8 bases. The length of the CDR3 is 15 residues. V was clipped by 6 bases and J by 3 bases; unmatched bases: 7. Germline loops: CDR1 MDHEN, CDR2 SYDVKM. In nucleotides, the CDR3 is TGTGCCAGCAGCATAGACAGGGGTTCCAATCAGCCCCAGCATTTT. Amino acids: CASSIDRGSNQPQHF.

The chain's CDR3 is CASSFDRKNSPLHF. Written as DNA, the CDR3 is TGTGCCAGCAGCTTTGACAGAAAAAATTCACCCCTCCACTTT. This chain joins TRBV5-4 and TRBJ1-6; weak D call: TRBD1 (5 bases). V lost 2 bases, J lost 7 bases, and 10 bases lay in between. The CDR3 contains 14 residues. The germline V gene has CDR1 SGHNT and CDR2 YYREEE (reference sequence).

The chain links TRBV20-1 to TRBJ1-1; D unclear. Trimming took off 2 bases at V and 4 bases at J, with 2 bases between the two ends. The CDR3 totals 10 residues. The germline CDR1 and CDR2 sequences are DFQATT and SNEGSKA (reference sequence). CDR3 region: CSARITEAFF. In DNA form, the CDR3 reads TGCAGTGCTAGAATCACTGAAGCTTTCTTT.

CDR3 amino acids: CASSFSPPTDTQYF. In DNA form, the CDR3 reads TGCGCCAGCAGCTTCTCGCCCCCCACAGATACGCAGTATTTT. The chain has TRBV5-1 and TRBJ2-3; D is unclear. The CDR3 consists of 14 residues. The germline V gene encodes CDR1 SGHRS and CDR2 YFSETQ. Trimming pared 2 bases from V and 2 bases from J, leaving 9 bases between.